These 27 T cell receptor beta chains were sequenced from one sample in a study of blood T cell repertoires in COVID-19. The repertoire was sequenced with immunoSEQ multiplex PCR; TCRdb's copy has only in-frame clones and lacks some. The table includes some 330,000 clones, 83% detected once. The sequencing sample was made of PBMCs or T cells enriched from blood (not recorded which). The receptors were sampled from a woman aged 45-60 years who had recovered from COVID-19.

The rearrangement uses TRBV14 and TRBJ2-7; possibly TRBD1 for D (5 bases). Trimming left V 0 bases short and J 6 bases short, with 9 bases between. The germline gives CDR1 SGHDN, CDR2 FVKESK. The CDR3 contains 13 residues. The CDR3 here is CASSQDLRGEQYF. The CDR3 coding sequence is TGTGCCAGCAGCCAAGATCTAAGGGGCGAGCAGTACTTC.

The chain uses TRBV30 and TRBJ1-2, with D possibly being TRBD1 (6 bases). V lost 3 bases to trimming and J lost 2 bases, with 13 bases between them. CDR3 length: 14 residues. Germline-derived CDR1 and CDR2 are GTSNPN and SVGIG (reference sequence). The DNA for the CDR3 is TGTGCCTGGAGGGGGGACAAGTTGAACTATGGCTACACCTTC. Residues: CAWRGDKLNYGYTF.

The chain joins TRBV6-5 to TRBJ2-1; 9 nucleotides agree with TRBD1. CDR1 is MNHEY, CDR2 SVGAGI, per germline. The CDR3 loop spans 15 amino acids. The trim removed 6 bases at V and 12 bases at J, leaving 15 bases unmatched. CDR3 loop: CASSYSGTGLLGQFF. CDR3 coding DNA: TGTGCCAGCAGCTATTCCGGGACAGGGCTATTGGGGCAGTTCTTC.

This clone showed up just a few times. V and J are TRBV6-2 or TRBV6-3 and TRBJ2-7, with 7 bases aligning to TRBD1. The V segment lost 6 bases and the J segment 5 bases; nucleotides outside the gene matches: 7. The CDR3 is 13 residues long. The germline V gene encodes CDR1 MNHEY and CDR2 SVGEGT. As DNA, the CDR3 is TGTGCCAGCAGCCCGGGACAGTTCCACGAGCAGTACTTC. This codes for CASSPGQFHEQYF.

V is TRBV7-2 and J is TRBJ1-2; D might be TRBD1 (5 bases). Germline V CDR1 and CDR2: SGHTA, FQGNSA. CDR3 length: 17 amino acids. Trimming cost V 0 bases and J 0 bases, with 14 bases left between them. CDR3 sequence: CASSLAPAGSANYGYTF. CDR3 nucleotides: TGTGCCAGCAGCTTAGCGCCGGCAGGGTCTGCTAACTATGGCTACACCTTC.

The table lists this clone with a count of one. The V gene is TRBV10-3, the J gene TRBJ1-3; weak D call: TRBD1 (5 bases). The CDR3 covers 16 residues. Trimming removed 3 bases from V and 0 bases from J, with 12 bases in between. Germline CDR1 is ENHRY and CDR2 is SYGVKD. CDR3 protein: CAISDRGKDSGNTIYF. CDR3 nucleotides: TGTGCCATCAGTGATCGGGGGAAGGACTCTGGAAACACCATATATTTT.

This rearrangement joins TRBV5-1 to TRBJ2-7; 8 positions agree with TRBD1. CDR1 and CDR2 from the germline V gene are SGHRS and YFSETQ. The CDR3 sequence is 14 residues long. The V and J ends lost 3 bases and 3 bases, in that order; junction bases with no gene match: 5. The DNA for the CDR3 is TGCGCCAGCAGCTCGGGGACAGGCCTCTACGAGCAGTACTTC. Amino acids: CASSSGTGLYEQYF.

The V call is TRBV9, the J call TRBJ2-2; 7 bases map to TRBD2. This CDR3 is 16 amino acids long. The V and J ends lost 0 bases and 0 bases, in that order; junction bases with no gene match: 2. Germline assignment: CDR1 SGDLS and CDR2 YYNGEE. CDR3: CASSVGLAANTGELFF. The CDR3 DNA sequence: TGTGCCAGCAGCGTAGGTCTAGCGGCGAACACCGGGGAGCTGTTTTTT.

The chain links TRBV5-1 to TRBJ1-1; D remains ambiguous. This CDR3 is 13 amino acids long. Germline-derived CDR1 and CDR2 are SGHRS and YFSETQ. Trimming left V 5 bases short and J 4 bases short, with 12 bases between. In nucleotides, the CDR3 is TGCGCCAGCAGTGGAGAGTGGAGCACTGAAGCTTTCTTT. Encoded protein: CASSGEWSTEAFF.

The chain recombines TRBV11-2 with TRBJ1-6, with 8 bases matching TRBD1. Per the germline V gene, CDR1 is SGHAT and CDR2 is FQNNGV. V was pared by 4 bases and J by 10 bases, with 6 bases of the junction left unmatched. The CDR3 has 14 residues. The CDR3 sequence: CASSSDRVGSPLHF. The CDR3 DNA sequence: TGTGCCAGCAGCTCGGACAGGGTAGGGTCACCCCTCCACTTT.

The CDR3 sequence: CAWRHRASNYGYTF. The CDR3, as DNA: TGTGCCTGGAGGCACAGGGCGTCCAACTATGGCTACACCTTC. V and J are TRBV30 and TRBJ1-2, with TRBD1 as a possible D gene (6 bases). V was trimmed by 3 bases and J by 2 bases, leaving 13 bases between them. The CDR3 is 14 residues long. In germline, CDR1 is GTSNPN, CDR2 SVGIG (reference sequence).

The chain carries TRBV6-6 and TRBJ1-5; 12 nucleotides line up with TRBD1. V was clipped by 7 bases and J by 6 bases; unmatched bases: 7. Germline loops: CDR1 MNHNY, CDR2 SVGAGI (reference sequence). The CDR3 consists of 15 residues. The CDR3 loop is CASIRGQGAGQPQHF. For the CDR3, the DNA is TGTGCCAGCATCAGGGGACAGGGGGCCGGTCAGCCCCAGCATTTT.

The CDR3: CASSVAPAGTSGTDTQYF. CDR3 sequence (DNA): TGTGCCAGCAGCGTAGCCCCCGCCGGGACTAGCGGGACAGATACGCAGTATTTT. The rearrangement joins TRBV9 to TRBJ2-3; 12 nucleotides align to TRBD2. V was pared by 0 bases and J by 3 bases, with 8 bases of the junction left unmatched. The CDR3 is made up of 18 amino acids. Germline V gene lookup returns CDR1 SGDLS and CDR2 YYNGEE.

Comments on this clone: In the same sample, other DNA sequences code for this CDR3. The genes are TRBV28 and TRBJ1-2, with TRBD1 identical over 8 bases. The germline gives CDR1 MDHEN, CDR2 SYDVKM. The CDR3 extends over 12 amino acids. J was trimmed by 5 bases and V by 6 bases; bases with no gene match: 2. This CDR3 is CASRRTGYGYTF. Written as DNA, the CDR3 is TGTGCCAGCAGGCGGACAGGGTATGGCTACACCTTC.

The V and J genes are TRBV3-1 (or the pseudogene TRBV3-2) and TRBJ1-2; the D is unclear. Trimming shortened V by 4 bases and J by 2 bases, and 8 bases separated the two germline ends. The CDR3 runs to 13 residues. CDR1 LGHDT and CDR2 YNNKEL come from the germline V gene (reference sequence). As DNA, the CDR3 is TGTGCCAGCAGCCGTGGGAGAAACTATGGCTACACCTTC. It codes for CASSRGRNYGYTF.

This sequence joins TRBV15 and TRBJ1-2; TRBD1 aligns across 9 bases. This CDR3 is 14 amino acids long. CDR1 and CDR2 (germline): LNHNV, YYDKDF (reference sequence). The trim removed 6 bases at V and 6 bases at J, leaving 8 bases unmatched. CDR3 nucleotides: TGTGCCACCAGGAAGCGACAGGGGGAGGATGGCTACACCTTC. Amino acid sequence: CATRKRQGEDGYTF. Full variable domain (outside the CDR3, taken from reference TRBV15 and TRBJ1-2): DAMVIQNPRYQVTQFGKPVTLSCSQTLNHNVMYWYQQKSSQAPKLLFHYYDKDFNNEADTPDNFQSRRPNTSFCFLDIRSPGLGDTAMYLCATRKRQGEDGYTFGSGTRLTVV.

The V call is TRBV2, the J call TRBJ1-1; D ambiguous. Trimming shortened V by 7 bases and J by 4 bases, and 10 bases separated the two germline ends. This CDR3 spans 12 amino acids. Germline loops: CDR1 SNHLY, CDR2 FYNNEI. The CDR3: CASNRRSTEAFF. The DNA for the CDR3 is TGTGCCAGCAATAGACGGAGCACTGAAGCTTTCTTT.

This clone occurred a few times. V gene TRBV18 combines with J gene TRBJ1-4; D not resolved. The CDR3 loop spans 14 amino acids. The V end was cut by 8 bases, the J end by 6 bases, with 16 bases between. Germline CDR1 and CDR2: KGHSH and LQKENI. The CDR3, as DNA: TGTGCCAGCCGCTCCCCTGGCCCCGATGAAAAACTGTTTTTT. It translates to CASRSPGPDEKLFF.

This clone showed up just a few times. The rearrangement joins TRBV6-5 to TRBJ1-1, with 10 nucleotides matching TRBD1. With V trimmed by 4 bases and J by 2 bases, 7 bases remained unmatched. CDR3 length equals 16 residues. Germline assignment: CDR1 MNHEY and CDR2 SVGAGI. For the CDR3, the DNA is TGTGCCAGCAGTTGGACAGGGGGAGTAGGAAACACTGAAGCTTTCTTT. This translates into CASSWTGGVGNTEAFF.

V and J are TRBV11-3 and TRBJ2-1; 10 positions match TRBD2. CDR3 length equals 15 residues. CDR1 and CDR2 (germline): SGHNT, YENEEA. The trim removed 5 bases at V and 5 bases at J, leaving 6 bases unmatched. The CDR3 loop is CASSQTSGYHNEQFF. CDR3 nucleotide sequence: TGTGCCAGCAGCCAGACTAGCGGGTACCACAATGAGCAGTTCTTC. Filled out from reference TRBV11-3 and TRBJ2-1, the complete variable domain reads EAGVVQSPRYKIIEKKQPVAFWCNPISGHNTLYWYLQNLGQGPELLIRYENEEAVDDSQLPKDRFSAERLKGVDSTLKIQPAELGDSAVYLCASSQTSGYHNEQFFGPGTRLTVL.

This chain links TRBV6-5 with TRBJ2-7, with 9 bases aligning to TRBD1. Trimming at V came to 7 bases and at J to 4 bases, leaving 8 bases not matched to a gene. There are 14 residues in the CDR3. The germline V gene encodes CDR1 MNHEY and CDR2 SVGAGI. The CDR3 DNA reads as TGTGCCAGCACCACGGGGGACAGGGTTTACGAGCAGTACTTC. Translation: CASTTGDRVYEQYF.

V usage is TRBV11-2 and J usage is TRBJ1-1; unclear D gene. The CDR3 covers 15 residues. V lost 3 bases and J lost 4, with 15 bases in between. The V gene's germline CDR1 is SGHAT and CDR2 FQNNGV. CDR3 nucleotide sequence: TGTGCCAGCAGCTTTTTGGTTCGGGGAGGCACTGAAGCTTTCTTT. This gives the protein CASSFLVRGGTEAFF. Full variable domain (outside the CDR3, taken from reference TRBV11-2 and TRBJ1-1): EAGVAQSPRYKIIEKRQSVAFWCNPISGHATLYWYQQILGQGPKLLIQFQNNGVVDDSQLPKDRFSAERLKGVDSTLKIQPAKLEDSAVYLCASSFLVRGGTEAFFGQGTRLTVV.

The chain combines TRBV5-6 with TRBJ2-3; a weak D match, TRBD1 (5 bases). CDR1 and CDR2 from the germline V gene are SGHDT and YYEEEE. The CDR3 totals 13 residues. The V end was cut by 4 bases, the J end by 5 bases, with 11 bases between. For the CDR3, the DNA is TGTGCCAGCAGCCAACGACAGAAAGATACGCAGTATTTT. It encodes CASSQRQKDTQYF.

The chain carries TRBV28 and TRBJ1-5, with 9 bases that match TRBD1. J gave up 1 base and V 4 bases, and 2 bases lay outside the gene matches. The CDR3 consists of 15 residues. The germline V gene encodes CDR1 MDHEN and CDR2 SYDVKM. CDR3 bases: TGTGCCAGCAGTTCCGGACAGGGGAGCAATCAGCCCCAGCATTTT. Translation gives CASSSGQGSNQPQHF.

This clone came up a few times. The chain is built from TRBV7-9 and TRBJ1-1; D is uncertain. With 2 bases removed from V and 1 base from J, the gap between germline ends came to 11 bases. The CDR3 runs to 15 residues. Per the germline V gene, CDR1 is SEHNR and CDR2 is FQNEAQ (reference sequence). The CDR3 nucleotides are TGTGCCAGCAGCTTAAGTGTAGCGAGGAACACTGAAGCTTTCTTT. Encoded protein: CASSLSVARNTEAFF.

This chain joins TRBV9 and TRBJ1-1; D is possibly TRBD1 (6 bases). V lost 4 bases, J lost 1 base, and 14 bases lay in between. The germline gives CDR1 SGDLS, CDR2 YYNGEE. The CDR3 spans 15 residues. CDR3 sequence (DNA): TGTGCCAGCAGCCCGGGGACACGGACGAACACTGAAGCTTTCTTT. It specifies CASSPGTRTNTEAFF.

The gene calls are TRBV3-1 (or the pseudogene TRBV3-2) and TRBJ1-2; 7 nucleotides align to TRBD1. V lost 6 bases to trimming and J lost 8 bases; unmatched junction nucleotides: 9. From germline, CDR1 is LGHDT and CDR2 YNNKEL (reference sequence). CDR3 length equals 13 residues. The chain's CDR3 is CASRHTGERGYTF. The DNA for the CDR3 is TGTGCCAGCAGACATACAGGGGAGAGGGGCTACACCTTC.